This TCR beta chain emerged from a study of early T cells in non-severe SARS-CoV-2 infection. Whole-study results and caveats: Matching with VDJdb favored anti-spike CD8 responses (missing private and CD4 specificities).

CDR3 length equals 12 residues. Germline CDR1 SGHNT, CDR2 YENEEA. The J segment lost 10 bases and the V segment lost 4 bases, leaving 3 bases of the junction unmatched. This clonotype was seen repeatedly, ten times or more. As yet, its antigen is unknown. Unique molecular identifiers were attached to individual cDNA molecules. TCRdb itself ran the 5' RACE reads through MiXCR, one entry per CDR3 protein. Of fewer than 110,000 distinct CDR3 sequences listed, around 10% are singletons. V and J are TRBV11-3 and TRBJ2-1; 8 positions agree with TRBD2. The sequence came from an adult who was a healthcare worker with PCR-confirmed SARS-CoV-2 infection or an uninfected control (not recorded which). Material: whole blood. CDR3 nucleotides: TGTGCCAGCAGCTCCCAGCGGGAGGAGCAGTTCTTC. Amino acid sequence: CASSSQREEQFF.